The rows below give T cell receptor beta chains drawn from one sample of a study of shared clonotypes between healthy human individuals. The repertoire was sequenced with immunoSEQ multiplex PCR; TCRdb's copy has only in-frame clones and lacks some. This table has about 1.1 million clones, approximately 80% appearing once. Sequencing was done on a sample of memory CD4+ T cells from PBMCs. These receptors came from a man aged 18-30 years in good health. Some clones in this sample may be carry-over from other donors' samples. Both conserved end residues are part of each CDR3. A D gene is named only where the DNA matches it firmly. Clone size is stated in some rows and not others, as once, few, many or a class when expanded.

NA,TRBD1,TRBV5-6,TRBJ1-2,CASSPDRVYGYTF,TGTGCCAGCAGCCCAGACAGGGTCTATGGCTACACCTTC
NA,TRBD1,TRBV19,TRBJ1-2,CASDASVQGVHGYTF,TGTGCCAGTGACGCAAGCGTCCAGGGGGTACATGGCTACACCTTC
few,NA,TRBV19,TRBJ2-6,CASWDGSSGANVLTF,TGTGCCAGTTGGGACGGGAGCTCTGGGGCCAACGTCCTGACTTTC
NA,NA,TRBV18,TRBJ2-5,CASSPLVGQQETQYF,TGTGCCAGCTCACCCCTGGTGGGCCAGCAAGAGACCCAGTACTTC
NA,NA,TRBV6-6,TRBJ2-7,CASSSQRTSYEQYF,TGTGCCAGCAGTAGCCAGCGGACCTCCTACGAGCAGTACTTC
NA,NA,TRBV10-1,TRBJ2-7,CASSESISRDSLLTYEQYF,TGCGCCAGCAGTGAGTCGATTTCCCGCGACTCGCTACTCACCTACGAGCAGTACTTC
NA,TRBD1,TRBV6-6,TRBJ2-5,CASRAGDRGLETQYF,TGTGCCAGCAGAGCCGGCGACAGGGGCCTTGAGACCCAGTACTTC
NA,NA,TRBV28,TRBJ2-3,CASSLRSGLTDTQYF,TGTGCCAGCAGTCTTAGATCGGGACTCACAGATACGCAGTATTTT
NA,NA,TRBV10-2,TRBJ2-1,CASRLDSYNEQFF,TGCGCCAGCAGGCTCGACAGCTACAATGAGCAGTTCTTC
NA,NA,TRBV6-5,TRBJ2-3,CASSYGFSDTQYF,TGTGCCAGCAGTTACGGGTTTTCAGATACGCAGTATTTT
NA,NA,TRBV28,TRBJ1-2,CASSWYLGYTF,TGTGCCAGCAGTTGGTATCTGGGCTACACCTTC
once,NA,TRBV2,TRBJ2-7,CASSDSAAYEQYF,TGTGCCAGCAGTGACTCCGCCGCCTACGAGCAGTACTTC
NA,NA,TRBV9,TRBJ2-5,CASSPLGLYQETQYF,TGTGCCAGCAGCCCCTTGGGACTTTACCAAGAGACCCAGTACTTC
few,NA,TRBV28,TRBJ2-1,CASSLQGFLSYNEQFF,TGTGCCAGCAGTCTTCAGGGCTTCCTCTCCTACAATGAGCAGTTCTTC
few,TRBD2,TRBV9,TRBJ2-3,CASSKGLAGGHTDTQYF,TGTGCCAGCAGCAAGGGACTAGCGGGAGGTCACACAGATACGCAGTATTTT
NA,NA,TRBV5-1,TRBJ2-7,CASSPRWAVYEQYF,TGCGCCAGCAGCCCCCGGTGGGCAGTCTACGAGCAGTACTTC
NA,NA,TRBV6-1,TRBJ2-7,CASSEALPWASLSYF,TGTGCCAGCAGTGAAGCGCTTCCTTGGGCTTCCCTATCGTACTTC
NA,NA,TRBV4-1,TRBJ1-5,CASSQEVGAGSNQPQHF,TGCGCCAGCAGCCAAGAAGTAGGGGCGGGGAGCAATCAGCCCCAGCATTTT
NA,TRBD1,TRBV28,TRBJ2-2,CASSLFPGQGTGELFF,TGTGCCAGCAGTTTATTTCCGGGACAGGGGACCGGGGAGCTGTTTTTT
NA,NA,TRBV28,TRBJ1-1,CASLRGREAFF,TGTGCCAGCCTCCGGGGTCGTGAGGCTTTCTTT
NA,NA,TRBV5-1,TRBJ1-1,CASGRIGTEAFF,TGCGCCAGCGGGAGAATAGGCACTGAAGCTTTCTTT
few,TRBD1,TRBV5-1,TRBJ2-5,CASSRDRVQETQYF,TGCGCCAGCAGCAGGGACAGGGTCCAGGAGACCCAGTACTTC
once,NA,TRBV5-1,TRBJ1-1,CASSPDRSNTEAFF,TGCGCCAGCAGCCCCGACAGGTCGAACACTGAAGCTTTCTTT
NA,NA,TRBV6-5,TRBJ2-5,CASSIKRQGETQYF,TGTGCCAGCAGTATAAAGCGTCAGGGAGAGACCCAGTACTTC
NA,TRBD1,TRBV28,TRBJ2-5,CASSFSNRGQGRETQYF,TGTGCCAGCAGTTTTTCCAACCGCGGACAGGGGAGGGAGACCCAGTACTTC
NA,TRBD2,TRBV19,TRBJ2-1,CASSRGLAEYNEQFF,TGTGCCAGTAGTCGGGGACTAGCGGAATACAATGAGCAGTTCTTC
NA,TRBD2,TRBV5-4,TRBJ2-7,CASSTPAAGANYEQYF,TGTGCCAGCAGCACTCCGGCGGCGGGAGCAAACTACGAGCAGTACTTC
once,TRBD2,TRBV11-3,TRBJ2-1,CASSKGLAGGSDNEQFF,TGTGCCAGCAGCAAGGGACTAGCGGGAGGATCCGACAATGAGCAGTTCTTC
NA,NA,TRBV28,TRBJ2-3,CASSGGYGSPGGTDTQYF,TGTGCCAGCAGTGGGGGCTACGGGAGTCCCGGGGGAACAGATACGCAGTATTTT